This TCR beta chain is from a study of CD8 T cells in Susac syndrome. There are 14 residues in the CDR3. Trimming removed 7 bases from V and 2 bases from J; junction bases left unmatched: 8. Germline V gene sequence: CDR1 SGHRS, CDR2 YFSETQ. Overall study findings and caveats: Only a relatively small number of individuals were included in the TCR sequencing and HLA analysis. In Susac syndrome, the CD4+ T cell repertoires did not show clonal expansion.

RNA amounts of roughly 0.5 to 1 ug underwent reverse transcription with random hexamers. The immunoSEQ assay covered 54 Vbeta and 13 Jbeta segments for CDR3. From the immunoSEQ multiplex PCR reads, TCRdb called clonotypes with MiXCR, one entry per CDR3 protein. The sample consists of roughly 190,000 distinct CDR3 sequences, 90% to 95% of them appearing once. Details on this clonotype: What it recognizes is unknown.

Sequenced input: CD4+ T cells from PBMCs. This rearrangement joins TRBV5-1 to TRBJ2-7; TRBD1 agrees at 8 bases. This clonotype was sampled from a human donor with Susac syndrome. The CDR3 region is CASHPSQGAYEQYF. CDR3 DNA sequence: TGCGCCAGCCATCCCTCACAGGGGGCCTACGAGCAGTACTTC.